These 9 T cell receptor beta chains were sequenced from one sample in a study of blood T cell repertoires in COVID-19. TCRdb keeps only in-frame clones here, not all; method: immunoSEQ multiplex PCR. The table records 200,000 to 250,000 clones, 86% of them present only once. Material for sequencing was peripheral blood. These receptors were taken from a man between 45 and 60 years old with acute or convalescent COVID-19.

This chain uses TRBV5-1 with TRBJ1-2, with 12 bases that match TRBD1. Germline V gene data show CDR1 as SGHRS and CDR2 as YFSETQ. This CDR3 has 15 amino acids. Unmatched junction bases numbered 6, after V lost 1 base and J lost 8 bases. CDR3 in DNA: TGCGCCAGCAGCTTGTCGGGACAGGGGGCTAGCGGCTACACCTTC. This codes for CASSLSGQGASGYTF.

CDR3 loop: CASSPDLGRGDYEQYF. The CDR3 DNA reads TGTGCCAGCTCACCCGACCTGGGGCGGGGGGACTACGAGCAGTACTTC. The chain recombines TRBV18 with TRBJ2-7; 8 positions agree with TRBD2. In germline, CDR1 is KGHSH, CDR2 LQKENI. CDR3 size: 16 residues. V lost 3 bases to trimming and J lost 3 bases; unmatched junction nucleotides: 10.

The chain couples TRBV25-1 to TRBJ1-5; no reliable D call. The CDR3 loop spans 13 amino acids. V lost 4 bases and J 6 bases, leaving 10 bases between the germline ends. The germline gives CDR1 MGHDK, CDR2 SYGVNS. CDR3 loop: CASSGTAGQPQHF. The DNA for the CDR3 is TGTGCCAGCAGTGGGACTGCAGGTCAGCCCCAGCATTTT.

The CDR3 loop is CATSRPDRNTEAFF. CDR3 nucleotides: TGTGCCACCAGCAGACCCGACAGGAACACTGAAGCTTTCTTT. The rearrangement uses TRBV15 and TRBJ1-1; a possible D gene is TRBD1 (5 bases). With 2 bases removed from V and 1 base from J, the gap between germline ends came to 8 bases. The CDR3 extends over 14 amino acids. Germline V gene lookup returns CDR1 LNHNV and CDR2 YYDKDF (reference sequence).

This clone was seen once. The chain combines TRBV3-1 (or the pseudogene TRBV3-2) with TRBJ1-3; D is unclear. Germline assignment: CDR1 LGHDT and CDR2 YNNKEL (reference sequence). The germline V and J ends were trimmed by 0 bases and 0 bases, with 6 bases remaining between them. This CDR3 is built from 15 residues. The CDR3 reads CASSQDLISGNTIYF. CDR3 nucleotides: TGTGCCAGCAGCCAAGATTTAATCTCTGGAAACACCATATATTTT.

This sequence joins TRBV7-9 and TRBJ2-1; TRBD2 matches at 9 bases. V lost 3 bases to trimming and J lost 8 bases; unmatched junction nucleotides: 11. There are 16 residues in the CDR3. CDR1 SEHNR and CDR2 FQNEAQ come from the germline V gene (reference sequence). The CDR3 protein is CASSFVSAGGRDEQFF. In nucleotides, the CDR3 is TGTGCCAGCAGCTTCGTCTCGGCGGGGGGGCGGGATGAGCAGTTCTTC.

V usage is TRBV12-3 or TRBV12-4 and J usage is TRBJ1-6; D remains ambiguous. This CDR3 spans 12 amino acids. V was clipped by 6 bases and J by 10 bases, with 10 bases between them. The chain's CDR3 is CASSPGFSPLHF. CDR3 sequence (DNA): TGTGCCAGCAGCCCAGGATTCTCACCCCTCCACTTT.

This clone was recorded once. The V call is TRBV7-9, the J call TRBJ1-2; D call uncertain. This CDR3 is built from 12 residues. In germline, CDR1 is SEHNR, CDR2 FQNEAQ (reference sequence). V was shortened by 5 bases and J by 8 bases, with 12 bases between the two germline ends. The CDR3 DNA reads as TGTGCCAGCAGCCCACTCCTCGAGGGCTACACCTTC. Its translation is CASSPLLEGYTF.

This clone has a single count. The chain links TRBV6-4 to TRBJ1-1, with D possibly TRBD1 on 5 matching bases. CDR3 length: 12 residues. From germline, CDR1 is MRHNA and CDR2 SNTAGT. Trimming stripped 0 bases from V and 8 bases from J, with 7 bases between. The CDR3 DNA is TGTGCCAGCAGTGACTCTCAGGGCGAAGCTTTCTTT. It specifies CASSDSQGEAFF.